A selection of T cell receptor beta chains follows, all from one sample in a study of CD8+ T cells in alopecia areata. Assay: immunoSEQ multiplex PCR; the TCRdb copy retains only in-frame clones and omits some. Of around 200,000 clones listed, around 60% are singletons. The sample in question was CD4+ T cells sorted from blood, obtained at week 4, from a patient treated with tofacitinib. The receptor source for this set is a human donor with alopecia areata. CDR3s include the opening cysteine and the closing phenylalanine or tryptophan.

cdr3_aa,v_call,j_call
CASSATQGVAGELFF,TRBV5-1,TRBJ2-2
CASSATSNTEAFF,TRBV6-4,TRBJ1-1
CSARPDGTYGYTF,TRBV29-1,TRBJ1-2
CASSGGRGSSNTGELFF,TRBV19,TRBJ2-2
CAWSVLPPVAGYTF,TRBV30,TRBJ1-2
CAWSPGGSKNIQYF,TRBV30,TRBJ2-4
CASSQRGGVEVYEQYF,TRBV14,TRBJ2-7
CSVSPLGARETQYF,TRBV29-1,TRBJ2-5
CAWSVRSSGANVLTF,TRBV30,TRBJ2-6
CASSLAGAYIQYF,TRBV28,TRBJ2-4
CASSPLAGSYEQYF,TRBV18,TRBJ2-7
CASNAQGANEKLFF,TRBV2,TRBJ1-4
CASSLDRVDTEAFF,TRBV5-6,TRBJ1-1
CASRRAAWGHYNEQFF,TRBV2,TRBJ2-1
CASSSSGTNSYEQYF,TRBV19,TRBJ2-7
CASSPTSNQETQYF,TRBV18,TRBJ2-5
CATSSGTGGYNEQFF,TRBV15,TRBJ2-1
CASAPGGNHGANVLTF,TRBV28,TRBJ2-6
CSVERDRENEQFF,TRBV29-1,TRBJ2-1
CASRATSGQETQYF,TRBV5-1,TRBJ2-5
CASSLRTYNEQFF,TRBV5-1,TRBJ2-1
CASSQRENTEAFF,TRBV27,TRBJ1-1
CAWRAGPFGTDTQYF,TRBV30,TRBJ2-3
CASSPYRVNTGELFF,TRBV18,TRBJ2-2
CAWSTGAGSYNEQFF,TRBV30,TRBJ2-1
CASSNPSSRTDTQYF,TRBV27,TRBJ2-3
CASSLTSGGSDTQYF,TRBV7-3,TRBJ2-3
CASSEGGGLSGANVLTF,TRBV25-1,TRBJ2-6
CAWSRRSYNEQFF,TRBV30,TRBJ2-1
CASSRTGSSSYNEQFF,TRBV18,TRBJ2-1
CSVSRGGTGELFF,TRBV29-1,TRBJ2-2
CASPRGNHYHEQYF,TRBV25-1,TRBJ2-7
CSVSHGGPNQPQHF,TRBV29-1,TRBJ1-5
CSVIGGGPGDTQYF,TRBV29-1,TRBJ2-3
CASSQELSGRGGYTF,TRBV4-2,TRBJ1-2
CSVELRAPQWEAFF,TRBV29-1,TRBJ1-1
CASSLRDPTGYHEQYF,TRBV18,TRBJ2-7
CITAGGTGGGYTF,TRBV29-1,TRBJ1-2
CASRGGGARNEQFF,TRBV2,TRBJ2-1
CASSFDRGSETQYF,TRBV28,TRBJ2-5
CSVAGRLAVNNEQFF,TRBV29-1,TRBJ2-1
CSARLDRAILF,TRBV20-1,TRBJ2-4
CASSINQPQHF,TRBV2,TRBJ1-5
CASGRQSSYEQYF,TRBV2,TRBJ2-7
CASSSPGQASYEQYF,TRBV6-5,TRBJ2-7
CASSPTEYEQYF,TRBV7-9,TRBJ2-7